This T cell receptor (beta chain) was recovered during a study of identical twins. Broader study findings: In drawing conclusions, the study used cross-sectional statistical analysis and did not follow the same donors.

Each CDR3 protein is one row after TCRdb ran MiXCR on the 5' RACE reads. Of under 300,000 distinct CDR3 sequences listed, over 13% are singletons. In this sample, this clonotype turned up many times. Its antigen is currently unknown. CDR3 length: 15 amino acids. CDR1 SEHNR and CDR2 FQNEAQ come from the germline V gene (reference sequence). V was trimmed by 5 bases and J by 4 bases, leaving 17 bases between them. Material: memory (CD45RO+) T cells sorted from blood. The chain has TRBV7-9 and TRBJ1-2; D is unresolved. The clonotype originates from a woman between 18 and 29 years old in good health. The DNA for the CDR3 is TGTGCCAGCAGCCCCGCGGTAAAGGAAGTCTATGGCTACACCTTC. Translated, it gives CASSPAVKEVYGYTF. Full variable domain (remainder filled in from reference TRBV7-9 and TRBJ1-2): DTGVSQNPRHKITKRGQNVTFRCDPISEHNRLYWYRQTLGQGPEFLTYFQNEAQLEKSRLLSDRFSAERPKGSFSTLEIQRTEQGDSAMYLCASSPAVKEVYGYTFGSGTRLTVV.